This TCR beta chain derives from a study of shared clonotypes between healthy human individuals. Points from the study as a whole: Read depth was anticipated to influence clonotype sharing among donors. Lower generation probabilities were found for non-shared clonotypes than for those shared by all four donors.

V dropped 3 bases and J dropped 0 bases, with 11 bases sitting between them. CDR3 size: 15 residues. CDR1 MNHEY and CDR2 SMNVEV come from the germline V gene (reference sequence). Sequencing was performed with immunoSEQ multiplex PCR; in TCRdb, only in-frame clones are kept and a portion is missing. Among some 2,500,000 clones listed, approximately 93% were seen once. Of note for this clone: The antigen is unknown.

The authors divided CD4+ cells into CD45RA+ naive and CD45RA-negative memory subsets. The chain uses TRBV27 and TRBJ1-2; TRBD1 is a possible D gene (6 bases). The sequencing sample was made of naive CD4+ T cells from PBMCs. Described subset: CD45RA+ positively selected. This clonotype was sampled from a man between 18 and 29 years old in good health. Some clones in this sample may be carry-over from other donors' samples. The chain's CDR3 is CASSFGRGANYGYTF. The CDR3 nucleotides are TGTGCCAGCAGTTTTGGGAGGGGGGCTAACTATGGCTACACCTTC.